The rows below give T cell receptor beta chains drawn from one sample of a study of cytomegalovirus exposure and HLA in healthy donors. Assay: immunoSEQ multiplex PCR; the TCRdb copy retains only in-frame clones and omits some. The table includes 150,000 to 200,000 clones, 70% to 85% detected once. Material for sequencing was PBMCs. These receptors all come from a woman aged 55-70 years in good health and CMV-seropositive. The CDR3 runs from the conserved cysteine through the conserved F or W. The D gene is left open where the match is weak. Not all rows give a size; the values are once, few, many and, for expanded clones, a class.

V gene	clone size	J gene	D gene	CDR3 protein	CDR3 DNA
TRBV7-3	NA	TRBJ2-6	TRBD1	CASSQTGVYSGANGLTF	TGTGCCAGCAGCCAGACAGGGGTATACTCTGGGGCCAACGGCCTGACTTTC
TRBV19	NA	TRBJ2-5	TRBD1	CASSMRQGIQETQYF	TGTGCCAGTAGTATGCGACAGGGGATCCAAGAGACCCAGTACTTC
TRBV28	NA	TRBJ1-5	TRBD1	CASSLSGTGVQPQHF	TGTGCCAGCAGTTTATCAGGGACAGGGGTTCAGCCCCAGCATTTT
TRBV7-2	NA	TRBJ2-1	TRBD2	CASSPRLAGTNGQFF	TGTGCCAGCAGCCCCAGACTAGCGGGAACAAATGGGCAGTTCTTC
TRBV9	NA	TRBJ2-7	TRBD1	CASSVEGQGSEQYF	TGTGCCAGCAGCGTAGAGGGACAGGGCTCCGAGCAGTACTTC
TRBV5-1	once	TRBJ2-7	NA	CASSNYVLSYEQYF	TGCGCCAGCAGCAATTATGTCCTCTCCTACGAGCAGTACTTC
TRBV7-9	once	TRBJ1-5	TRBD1	CASSLEGAGQPQHF	TGTGCCAGCAGCTTAGAGGGGGCTGGTCAGCCCCAGCATTTT
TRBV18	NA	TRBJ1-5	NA	CASSPGAMGNQPQHF	TGTGCCAGCTCACCCGGAGCGATGGGCAATCAGCCCCAGCATTTT
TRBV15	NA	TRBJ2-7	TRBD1	CATAGQGAHEQYF	TGTGCCACCGCGGGACAGGGGGCTCACGAGCAGTACTTC
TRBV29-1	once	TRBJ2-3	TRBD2	CSVPGLAKGDTQYF	TGCAGCGTTCCAGGACTAGCGAAAGGAGATACGCAGTATTTT
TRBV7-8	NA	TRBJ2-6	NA	CASSLTTGWSGANGLTF	TGTGCCAGCAGCTTGACGACAGGCTGGTCTGGGGCCAACGGCCTGACTTTC
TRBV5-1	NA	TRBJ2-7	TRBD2	CASSLNAGTSGYEQYF	TGCGCCAGCAGCCTAAACGCCGGGACTAGCGGCTACGAGCAGTACTTC
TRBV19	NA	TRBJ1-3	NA	CASSIGGGVSGNTIYF	TGTGCCAGTAGTATAGGAGGAGGCGTCTCCGGAAACACCATATATTTT
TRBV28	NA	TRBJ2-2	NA	CASSGQGNTGELFF	TGTGCCAGCAGTGGTCAGGGGAACACCGGGGAGCTGTTTTTT
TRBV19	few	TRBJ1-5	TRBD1	CATSGQGVNQPQHF	TGTGCCACCTCGGGACAGGGGGTCAATCAGCCCCAGCATTTT
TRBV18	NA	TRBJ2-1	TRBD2	CASSPRGGNEQFF	TGTGCCAGCTCACCGCGGGGGGGGAATGAGCAGTTCTTC
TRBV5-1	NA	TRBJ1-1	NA	CASSLQGTVNTEAFF	TGCGCCAGCAGCTTACAGGGCACGGTGAACACTGAAGCTTTCTTT
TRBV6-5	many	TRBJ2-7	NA	CASSYGQGSYEQYF	TGTGCCAGCAGTTACGGGCAGGGTTCCTACGAGCAGTACTTC
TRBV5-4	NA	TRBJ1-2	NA	CASSLLDSVNYGYTF	TGTGCCAGCAGCTTGTTAGACAGCGTCAACTATGGCTACACCTTC
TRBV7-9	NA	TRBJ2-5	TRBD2	CASSPTRLAGGPQETQYF	TGTGCCAGCAGCCCTACCAGACTAGCGGGAGGGCCCCAAGAGACCCAGTACTTC
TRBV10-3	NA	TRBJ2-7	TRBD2	CATGAGTSGSYEQYF	TGTGCCACGGGGGCTGGGACTAGCGGGAGCTACGAGCAGTACTTC
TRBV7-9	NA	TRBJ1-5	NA	CASSPGGGNQPQHF	TGTGCCAGCAGCCCGGGAGGGGGCAATCAGCCCCAGCATTTT
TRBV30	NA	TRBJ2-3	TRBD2	CAWSPAGLAGVTDTQYF	TGTGCCTGGAGTCCCGCGGGACTAGCGGGAGTCACAGATACGCAGTATTTT
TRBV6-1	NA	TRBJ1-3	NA	CASSEIDFSGNTIYF	TGTGCCAGCAGTGAAATCGACTTCTCTGGAAACACCATATATTTT
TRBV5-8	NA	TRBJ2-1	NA	CASSPRLTSSYNEQFF	TGTGCCAGCAGCCCCAGACTTACAAGCTCCTACAATGAGCAGTTCTTC
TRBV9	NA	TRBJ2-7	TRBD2	CASSSGRGGGDEQYF	TGTGCCAGCAGCTCCGGCCGGGGGGGTGGGGACGAGCAGTACTTC
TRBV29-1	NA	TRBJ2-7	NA	CSVESSGTYEQYF	TGCAGCGTTGAAAGTTCAGGAACATACGAGCAGTACTTC
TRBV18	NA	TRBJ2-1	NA	CASSFNPYNEQFF	TGTGCCAGCTCATTCAATCCCTACAATGAGCAGTTCTTC
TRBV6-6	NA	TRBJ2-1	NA	CASTGQTYNEQFF	TGTGCCAGCACCGGACAGACCTACAATGAGCAGTTCTTC
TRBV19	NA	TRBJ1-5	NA	CASSTRSAGQPQHF	TGTGCCAGTAGTACACGGTCGGCGGGTCAGCCCCAGCATTTT
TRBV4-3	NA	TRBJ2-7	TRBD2	CASSHPLGGKSYEQYF	TGCGCCAGCAGCCACCCCTTGGGGGGGAAGTCCTACGAGCAGTACTTC
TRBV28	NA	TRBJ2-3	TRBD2	CASSPGLVTRAQYF	TGTGCCAGCAGTCCGGGACTAGTCACAAGGGCGCAGTATTTT
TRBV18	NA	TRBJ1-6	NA	CASSPPGGSYNSPLHF	TGTGCCAGCTCACCACCGGGGGGATCCTATAATTCACCCCTCCACTTT
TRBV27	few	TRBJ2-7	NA	CASSYPGDLYEQYF	TGTGCCAGCAGTTACCCGGGGGATCTCTACGAGCAGTACTTC
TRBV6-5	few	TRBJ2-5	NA	CASSSPRQTQETQYF	TGTGCCAGCAGTTCCCCTCGACAAACCCAAGAGACCCAGTACTTC
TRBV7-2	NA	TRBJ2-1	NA	CASSLGPSRGEQFF	TGTGCCAGCAGCTTAGGGCCAAGCCGGGGTGAGCAGTTCTTC
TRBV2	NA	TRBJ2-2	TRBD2	CASYQLAGGDSGELFF	TGTGCCAGCTATCAACTAGCGGGGGGGGACTCCGGGGAGCTGTTTTTT
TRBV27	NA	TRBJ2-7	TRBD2	CASSLNGGADEQYF	TGTGCCAGCAGTTTAAACGGGGGGGCCGACGAGCAGTACTTC
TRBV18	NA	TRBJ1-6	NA	CASSPQTAFNSPLHF	TGTGCCAGCTCACCACAAACAGCCTTTAATTCACCCCTCCACTTT
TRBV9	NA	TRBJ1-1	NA	CASSVGIPGALRTEAFF	TGTGCCAGCAGCGTAGGAATACCAGGGGCCTTGAGGACTGAAGCTTTCTTT
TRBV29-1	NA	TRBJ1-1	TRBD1	CSGGQGNTEAFF	TGCAGCGGCGGACAGGGGAACACTGAAGCTTTCTTT
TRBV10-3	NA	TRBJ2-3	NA	CAISDKRGTDTQYF	TGTGCCATCAGTGATAAGCGGGGCACAGATACGCAGTATTTT
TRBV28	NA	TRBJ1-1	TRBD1	CASSYGGTGRTEAFF	TGTGCCAGCAGTTACGGCGGGACAGGTCGGACTGAAGCTTTCTTT